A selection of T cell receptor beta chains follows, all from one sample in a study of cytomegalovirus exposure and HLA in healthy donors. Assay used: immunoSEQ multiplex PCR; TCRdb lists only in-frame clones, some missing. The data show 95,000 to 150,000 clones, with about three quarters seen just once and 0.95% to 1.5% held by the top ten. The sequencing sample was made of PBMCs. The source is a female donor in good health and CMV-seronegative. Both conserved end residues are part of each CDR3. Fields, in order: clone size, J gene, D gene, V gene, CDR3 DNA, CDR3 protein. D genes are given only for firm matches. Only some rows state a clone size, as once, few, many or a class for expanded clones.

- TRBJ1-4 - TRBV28 TGTGCCAGCAGTTTATCGGCGGGAGGGACTGAAAAACTGTTTTTT CASSLSAGGTEKLFF
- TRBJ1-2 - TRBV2 TGTGCCAGCACCAGATCGTCCAGGCAATACTATGGCTACACCTTC CASTRSSRQYYGYTF
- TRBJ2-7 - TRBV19 TGTGCCAGTAGTCCAGGGGTTGGATCCTACGAGCAGTACTTC CASSPGVGSYEQYF
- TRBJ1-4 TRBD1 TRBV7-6 TGTGCCAGCAGCCGACAGGGGGTCGTTGAAAAACTGTTTTTT CASSRQGVVEKLFF
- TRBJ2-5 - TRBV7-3 TGTGCCAGCAGCCTAAGGGCAACTTCCGAGACCCAGTACTTC CASSLRATSETQYF
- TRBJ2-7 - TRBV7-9 TGTGCCAGCAGCTCCGGTACTTTAGACGAGCAGTACTTC CASSSGTLDEQYF
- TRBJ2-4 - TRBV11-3 TGTGCCAGCAGCTTGACTCGGGGGGCGCGCAGTCAGTACTTC CASSLTRGARSQYF
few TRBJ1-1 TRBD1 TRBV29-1 TGCAGCGCCGCCTTACAGGGGACTGAAGCTTTCTTT CSAALQGTEAFF
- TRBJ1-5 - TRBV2 TGTGCCAGCAGCTTCGACAGAGGCAATCAGCCCCAGCATTTT CASSFDRGNQPQHF
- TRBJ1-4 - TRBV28 TGTGCCAGCAGCTTAGCAGGGTTGGCTAATGAAAAACTGTTTTTT CASSLAGLANEKLFF
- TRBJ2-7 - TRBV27 TGTGCCAGCAGTTTATCAACCGGCGGGCCTTACGAGCAGTACTTC CASSLSTGGPYEQYF
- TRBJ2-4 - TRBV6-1 TGTGCCAGCAGTGGGGTTGGGAGCGCTCTAGCCAAAAACATTCAGTACTTC CASSGVGSALAKNIQYF
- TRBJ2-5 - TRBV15 TGTGCCACCAGCAGAGATCTCAGCGGGCAAGAGACCCAGTACTTC CATSRDLSGQETQYF
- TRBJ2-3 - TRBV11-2 TGTGCCAGCAGCCCAGCGAACGCGGACACAGATACGCAGTATTTT CASSPANADTDTQYF
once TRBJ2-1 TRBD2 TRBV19 TGTGCCAGTAGCCCGGGGGGACTTCGAGATGAGCAGTTCTTC CASSPGGLRDEQFF
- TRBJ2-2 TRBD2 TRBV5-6 TGTGCCAGCAGCTTCAGGGCGGGGGGGCCACCCGGGGAGCTGTTTTTT CASSFRAGGPPGELFF
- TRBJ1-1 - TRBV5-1 TGCGCCAGCAGCCAGATACAGGGTAAGCCTATGAACACTGAAGCTTTCTTT CASSQIQGKPMNTEAFF
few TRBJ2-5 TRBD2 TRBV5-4 TGTGCCAGCAGCTTGGTGGGCGCGGGGGGGGAAGAGACCCAGTACTTC CASSLVGAGGEETQYF
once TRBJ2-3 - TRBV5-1 TGCGCCAGCAGCTTGGAAGCAGGGTTGGATACGCAGTATTTT CASSLEAGLDTQYF
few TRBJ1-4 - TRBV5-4 TGTGCCAGCAGCTCGCGGAGGACGGACCTCAGCGAAAAACTGTTTTTT CASSSRRTDLSEKLFF